The clone carrying this T cell receptor beta chain appeared a few times. Its antigen remains unknown. The data were taken from a study of post-analysis software for immune sequencing data. Study-wide context: Recorded disease courses covered relapsing-remitting, secondary progressive and progressive-relapsing multiple sclerosis. Some patients had no subtype annotation.

Deletions cut 3 bases from V and 1 base from J, with 9 bases between. CDR1 is SEHNR, CDR2 FQNEAQ, per germline (reference sequence). This CDR3 region has 14 residues. Overall study findings and caveats: Compared with controls, patients had more of about 5 TRBV segments, including TRBV5-6, TRBV5-1 and TRBV20-1. Multiple sclerosis patients showed significantly lower normalized Chao1 diversity than controls did.

Prepared libraries of TCR beta cDNA carried unique molecular identifiers. Yield was roughly 500,000 cDNA molecules from roughly 1 to 10 million T cells. MiXCR, run by TCRdb on the PCR reads, gives a single entry per CDR3 protein. Here the sample spans roughly 580,000 distinct CDR3 sequences, 44% being singletons. The clonotype was recovered from a girl aged 10-17 years with multiple sclerosis. Sequencing used blood. This chain connects TRBV7-9 to TRBJ1-2; possibly TRBD1 for D (6 bases). CDR3 loop: CASSFGQLNYGYTF. DNA of the CDR3: TGTGCCAGCAGCTTCGGACAGCTTAACTATGGCTACACCTTC.